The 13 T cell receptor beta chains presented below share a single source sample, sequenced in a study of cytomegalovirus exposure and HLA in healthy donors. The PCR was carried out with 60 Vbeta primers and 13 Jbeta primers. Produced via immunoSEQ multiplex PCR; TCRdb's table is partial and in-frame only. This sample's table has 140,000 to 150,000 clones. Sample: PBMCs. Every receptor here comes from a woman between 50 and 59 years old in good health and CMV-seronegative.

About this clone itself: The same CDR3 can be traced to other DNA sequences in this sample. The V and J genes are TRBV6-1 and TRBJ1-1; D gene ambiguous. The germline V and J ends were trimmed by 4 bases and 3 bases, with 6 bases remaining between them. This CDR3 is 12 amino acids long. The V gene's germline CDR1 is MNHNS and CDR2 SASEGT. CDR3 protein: CASSAGDTEAFF. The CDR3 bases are TGTGCCAGCAGTGCCGGAGACACTGAAGCTTTCTTT.

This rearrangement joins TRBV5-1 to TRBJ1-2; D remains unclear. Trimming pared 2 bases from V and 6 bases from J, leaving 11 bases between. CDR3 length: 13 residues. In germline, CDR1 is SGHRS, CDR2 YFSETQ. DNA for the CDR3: TGCGCCAGCAGCTTATCAGGTGAAGATGGCTACACCTTC. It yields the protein CASSLSGEDGYTF.

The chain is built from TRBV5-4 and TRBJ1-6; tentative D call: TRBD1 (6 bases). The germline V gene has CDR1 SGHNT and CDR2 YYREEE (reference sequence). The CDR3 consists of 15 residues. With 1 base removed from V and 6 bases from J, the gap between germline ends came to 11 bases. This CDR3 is CASSLTTGSNSPLHF. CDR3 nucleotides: TGTGCCAGCAGCTTGACGACAGGCAGTAATTCACCCCTCCACTTT.

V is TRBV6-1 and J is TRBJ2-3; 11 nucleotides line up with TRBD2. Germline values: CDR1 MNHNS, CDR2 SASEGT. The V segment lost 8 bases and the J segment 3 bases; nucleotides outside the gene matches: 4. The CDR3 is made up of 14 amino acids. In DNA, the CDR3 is TGTGCCAGCGGGACTAGCGGATTTACAGATACGCAGTATTTT. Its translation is CASGTSGFTDTQYF.

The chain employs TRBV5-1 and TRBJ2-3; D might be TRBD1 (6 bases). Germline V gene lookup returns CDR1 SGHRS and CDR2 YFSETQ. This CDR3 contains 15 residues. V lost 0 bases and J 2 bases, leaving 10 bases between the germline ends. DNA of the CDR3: TGCGCCAGCAGCTTGGGGACAGACATCACAGATACGCAGTATTTT. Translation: CASSLGTDITDTQYF.

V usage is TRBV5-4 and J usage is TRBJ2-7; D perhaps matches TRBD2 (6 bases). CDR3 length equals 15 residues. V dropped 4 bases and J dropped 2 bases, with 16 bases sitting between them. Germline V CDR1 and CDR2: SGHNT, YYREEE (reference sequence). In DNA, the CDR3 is TGTGCCAGCAGCCGGGAGAAGGGACGCGCCTACGAGCAGTACTTC. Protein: CASSREKGRAYEQYF. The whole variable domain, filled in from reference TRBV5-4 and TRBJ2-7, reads ETGVTQSPTHLIKTRGQQVTLRCSSQSGHNTVSWYQQALGQGPQFIFQYYREEENGRGNFPPRFSGLQFPNYSSELNVNALELDDSALYLCASSREKGRAYEQYFGPGTRLTVT.

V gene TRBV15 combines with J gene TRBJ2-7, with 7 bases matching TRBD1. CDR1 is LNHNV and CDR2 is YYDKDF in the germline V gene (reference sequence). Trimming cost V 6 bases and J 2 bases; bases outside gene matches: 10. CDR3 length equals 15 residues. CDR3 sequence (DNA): TGTGCCACCAGTCCCCCCCCCGGGACAGCCTACGAGCAGTACTTC. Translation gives CATSPPPGTAYEQYF.

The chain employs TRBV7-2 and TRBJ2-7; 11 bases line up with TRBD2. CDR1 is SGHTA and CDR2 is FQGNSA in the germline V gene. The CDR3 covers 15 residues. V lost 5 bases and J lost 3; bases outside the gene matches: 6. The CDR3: CASSPVGTSGYEQYF. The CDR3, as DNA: TGTGCCAGCAGCCCCGTGGGGACTAGCGGCTACGAGCAGTACTTC.

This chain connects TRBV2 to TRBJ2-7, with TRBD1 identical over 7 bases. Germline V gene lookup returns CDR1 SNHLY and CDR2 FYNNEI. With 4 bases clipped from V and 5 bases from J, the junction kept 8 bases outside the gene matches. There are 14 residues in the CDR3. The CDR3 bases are TGTGCCAGCAGTGCCGACAGGGTAGTGCACGAGCAGTACTTC. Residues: CASSADRVVHEQYF. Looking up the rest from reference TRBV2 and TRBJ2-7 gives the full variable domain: EPEVTQTPSHQVTQMGQEVILRCVPISNHLYFYWYRQILGQKVEFLVSFYNNEISEKSEIFDDQFSVERPDGSNFTLKIRSTKLEDSAMYFCASSADRVVHEQYFGPGTRLTVT.

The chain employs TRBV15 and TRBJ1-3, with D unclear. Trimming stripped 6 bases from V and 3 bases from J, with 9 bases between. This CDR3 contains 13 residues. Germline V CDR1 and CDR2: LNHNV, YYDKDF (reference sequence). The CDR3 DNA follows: TGTGCCACCAGAAAGACGGGTGGAAACACCATATATTTT. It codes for CATRKTGGNTIYF.

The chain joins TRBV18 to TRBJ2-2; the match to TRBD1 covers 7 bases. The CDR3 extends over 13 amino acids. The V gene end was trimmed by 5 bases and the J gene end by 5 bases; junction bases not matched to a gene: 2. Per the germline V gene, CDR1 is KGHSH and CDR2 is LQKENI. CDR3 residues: CASSKTGTGELFF. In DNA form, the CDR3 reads TGTGCCAGCTCAAAGACAGGGACCGGGGAGCTGTTTTTT.

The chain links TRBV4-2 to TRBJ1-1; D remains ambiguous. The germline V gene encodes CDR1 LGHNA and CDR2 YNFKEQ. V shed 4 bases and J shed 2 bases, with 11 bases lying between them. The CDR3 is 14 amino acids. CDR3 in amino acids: CASSPIRSNTEAFF. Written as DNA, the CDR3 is TGTGCCAGCAGCCCGATCCGTAGTAACACTGAAGCTTTCTTT.

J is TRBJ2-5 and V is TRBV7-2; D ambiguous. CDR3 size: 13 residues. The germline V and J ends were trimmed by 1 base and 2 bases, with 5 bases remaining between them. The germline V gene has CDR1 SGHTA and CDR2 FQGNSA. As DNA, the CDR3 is TGTGCCAGCAGCTTAGATCGGCAAGAGACCCAGTACTTC. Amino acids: CASSLDRQETQYF. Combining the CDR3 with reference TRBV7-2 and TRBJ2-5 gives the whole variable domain GAGVSQSPSNKVTEKGKDVELRCDPISGHTALYWYRQSLGQGLEFLIYFQGNSAPDKSGLPSDRFSAERTGGSVSTLTIQRTQQEDSAVYLCASSLDRQETQYFGPGTRLLVL.